These 21 T cell receptor beta chains came from one sample sequenced in a study of T cells in Graves' hyperthyroidism and ophthalmopathy. Amplification targeted TCR beta CDR3 regions from RNA transcripts. HTBI primers were used for first-round RT-PCR of the TCR CDR3. TCRdb called the multiplex PCR reads again in MiXCR, with one record for every CDR3 protein. This sample has hundreds of thousands of distinct CDR3 sequences, with roughly an eighth found just once. Material: blood. These receptors all come from a man aged 45-65 years with Graves' ophthalmopathy.

This clonotype showed up just a few times. The chain employs TRBV19 and TRBJ1-5, with D possibly TRBD1 on 5 matching bases. Between the trimmed V and J ends, which lost 7 bases and 5 bases, there was a span of 12 bases. The germline V gene encodes CDR1 LNHDA and CDR2 SQIVND (reference sequence). The CDR3 length is 13 residues. CDR3 loop: CASNSGRHQPQHF. The CDR3 coding sequence is TGTGCCAGTAACTCGGGGCGCCATCAGCCCCAGCATTTT.

This clonotype was seen many times. The chain combines TRBV30 with TRBJ1-6; D unresolved. V dropped 4 bases and J dropped 6 bases, with 7 bases sitting between them. The CDR3 length is 12 residues. CDR1 is GTSNPN and CDR2 is SVGIG in the germline V gene (reference sequence). DNA of the CDR3: TGTGCCTGGACAGGTGCTAATTCACCCCTCCACTTT. It translates to CAWTGANSPLHF.

The gene calls are TRBV18 and TRBJ1-6, with TRBD1 matching over 7 bases. This CDR3 is built from 15 residues. Germline values: CDR1 KGHSH, CDR2 LQKENI. V was clipped by 0 bases and J by 6 bases; unmatched bases: 2. In DNA form, the CDR3 reads TGTGCCAGCTCACCACCGGCAGGGGGTAATTCACCCCTCCACTTT. Translated: CASSPPAGGNSPLHF.

This clonotype was counted between two and nine times. The CDR3 nucleotides read TGCGCCAGCAGCTTCAGAGCGGGAAGCTCCTACGAGCAGTACTTC. Translated, it gives CASSFRAGSSYEQYF. The chain combines TRBV5-1 with TRBJ2-7; 7 bases map to TRBD2. Germline loops: CDR1 SGHRS, CDR2 YFSETQ. The CDR3 spans 15 residues. V shed 2 bases and J 0 bases; nucleotides not matched to a gene: 5.

This clonotype was seen more than once but under ten times. An end of the junction does not agree with germline; a read error may underlie this. The chain uses TRBV7-8 and TRBJ2-7, with 7 bases matching TRBD2. Germline V gives CDR1 SGHVS, CDR2 FQNEAQ. The CDR3 is 16 amino acids. The CDR3 sequence: CASSPVGGSIPYGQYF. DNA for the CDR3: TGTGCCAGCAGCCCCGTGGGCGGGAGCATCCCCTACGGGCAGTACTTC. Based on the CDR3 plus reference TRBV7-8 and TRBJ2-7, the full variable domain is GAGVSQSPRYKVAKRGQDVALRCDPISGHVSLFWYQQALGQGPEFLTYFQNEAQLDKSGLPSDRFFAERPEGSVSTLKIQRTQQEDSAVYLCASSPVGGSIPYGQYFGPGTRLTVT.

This clonotype was counted only a few times. CDR3 region: CASSVGREGPGVTYEQYF. The CDR3 DNA follows: TGTGCCAGCAGCGTGGGCAGGGAAGGACCTGGGGTAACCTACGAGCAGTACTTC. V is TRBV9 and J is TRBJ2-7; D might be TRBD1 (5 bases). This CDR3 region has 18 residues. CDR1 is SGDLS, CDR2 YYNGEE, per germline. With 2 bases removed from V and 2 bases from J, the gap between germline ends came to 23 bases.

Ten or more counts support this clonotype. V and J are TRBV2 and TRBJ2-1; 8 positions match TRBD2. The CDR3 is made up of 14 amino acids. Germline-derived CDR1 and CDR2 are SNHLY and FYNNEI. V lost 6 bases, J lost 7 bases, and 8 bases stayed unmatched. The CDR3 loop is CASRAGGGPNEQFF. The CDR3, as DNA: TGTGCCAGCAGAGCAGGCGGGGGGCCTAATGAGCAGTTCTTC.

This clonotype was picked up many times. This sequence joins TRBV20-1 and TRBJ2-1, with 7 bases fitting TRBD2. Germline values: CDR1 DFQATT, CDR2 SNEGSKA (reference sequence). J was trimmed by 4 bases and V by 1 base; bases with no gene match: 4. This CDR3 comprises 14 residues. In DNA form, the CDR3 reads TGCAGTGCTAGAGCGGGAGCGGGATACAATGAGCAGTTCTTC. Protein product: CSARAGAGYNEQFF.

The chain recombines TRBV19 with TRBJ1-1; tentative D call: TRBD1 (5 bases). This CDR3 comprises 15 residues. Trimming removed 7 bases at V and 4 bases at J, with 19 bases between. Germline loops: CDR1 LNHDA, CDR2 SQIVND (reference sequence). The CDR3 here is CASIESGRLGTEAFF. DNA of the CDR3: TGTGCCAGTATCGAGTCAGGGCGCCTCGGCACTGAAGCTTTCTTT.

The gene calls are TRBV25-1 and TRBJ2-3; 7 positions agree with TRBD2. The CDR3 length is 14 residues. Germline V gene lookup returns CDR1 MGHDK and CDR2 SYGVNS. With 6 bases clipped from V and 0 bases from J, the junction kept 3 bases outside the gene matches. CDR3 amino acids: CASRSGASTDTQYF. The CDR3 DNA follows: TGTGCCAGCAGGAGCGGGGCTAGCACAGATACGCAGTATTTT.

The sample holds a few counts of this clonotype. Here the CDR3 reads CASSYSTGGNNEQFF. Here the CDR3 DNA reads TGTGCCAGCAGTTACTCGACAGGCGGTAACAATGAGCAGTTCTTC. V and J are TRBV6-5 and TRBJ2-1; D perhaps matches TRBD1 (6 bases). The V gene lost 0 bases and the J gene lost 5 bases, with 11 bases spanning the gap. The CDR3 length is 15 residues. Germline lookup yields CDR1 MNHEY and CDR2 SVGAGI.

This clonotype was seen a handful of times. The V and J genes are TRBV30 and TRBJ1-1, with D tentatively TRBD1 (5 bases). Trimming took 0 bases from V and 11 from J, leaving 10 bases between them. The germline V gene has CDR1 GTSNPN and CDR2 SVGIG (reference sequence). The CDR3 is 11 amino acids. CDR3 DNA: TGTGCCTGGAGTGTACGTCGGGGGGCTTTCTTT. Protein: CAWSVRRGAFF.

This clonotype was counted ten times or more. The chain uses TRBV29-1 and TRBJ2-1; 8 bases are a match to TRBD2. This CDR3 region has 14 residues. Germline V gene lookup returns CDR1 SQVTM and CDR2 ANQGSEA. With 2 bases clipped from V and 6 bases from J, the junction kept 6 bases outside the gene matches. The CDR3 nucleotides read TGCAGCGTTGAATTCGCGGGAGGACTCAATGAGCAGTTCTTC. Its protein product is CSVEFAGGLNEQFF.

The sample holds many counts of this clonotype. The V and J genes are TRBV11-2 and TRBJ2-2; D call uncertain. The CDR3 spans 14 residues. CDR1 and CDR2 (germline): SGHAT, FQNNGV. Trimming removed 1 base at V and 7 bases at J, with 10 bases between. The CDR3: CASSLAPRHGELFF. The CDR3 bases are TGTGCCAGCAGCTTAGCCCCTAGGCACGGGGAGCTGTTTTTT.

This clonotype has just a few counts. A junction boundary mismatches the germline segment, possibly from a read error. The chain employs TRBV3-1 and TRBJ2-1; the D gene is possibly TRBD2 (5 bases). There are 14 residues in the CDR3. CDR1 LGHDT and CDR2 YNNKEL come from the germline V gene (reference sequence). The CDR3 DNA reads TGTGCCGGCAGCCAAGGCACCGGAGGATTTGAGCAGTTCTTC. Amino acid sequence: CAGSQGTGGFEQFF.

V gene TRBV5-1 combines with J gene TRBJ1-2; D ambiguous. V lost 7 bases and J lost 2, with 21 bases in between. Germline V gives CDR1 SGHRS, CDR2 YFSETQ. This CDR3 has 16 residues. CDR3: CASRTRGGITNYGYTF. The CDR3 DNA reads TGCGCCAGCCGCACCCGCGGTGGCATCACAAACTATGGCTACACCTTC.

Concerning this clonotype itself: A much larger clone is a single base away; this may be a read error. This sequence joins TRBV6-1 and TRBJ2-3; D possibly corresponds to TRBD2 (5 bases). Trimming took 7 bases from V and 1 from J, leaving 12 bases between them. Germline V gives CDR1 MNHNS, CDR2 SASEGT. CDR3 length: 14 amino acids. DNA for the CDR3: TGTGCCAGCACCGTGCTACTAGGCACAGATACGCAGTATTTT. Protein product: CASTVLLGTDTQYF.

The CDR3 DNA sequence: TGCAGCGTTGGAGGAGTTAACCCCAATGAGCAGTTCTTC. This translates into CSVGGVNPNEQFF. The chain is built from TRBV29-1 and TRBJ2-1; D is unresolved. Germline CDR1 and CDR2: SQVTM and ANQGSEA. The CDR3 has 13 residues. V gave up 4 bases and J gave up 6 bases, with 13 bases separating them.

This clonotype appeared a few times. The V and J genes are TRBV12-3 or TRBV12-4 and TRBJ2-2, with D possibly TRBD2 on 6 matching bases. The CDR3 runs 12 residues. Trimming stripped 6 bases from V and 8 bases from J, with 10 bases between. The DNA of the CDR3 is TGTGCCAGCAGAGAACTAGCAGGGGAGCTGTTTTTT. It specifies CASRELAGELFF.

This clonotype was seen repeatedly, ten times or more. This chain links TRBV18 with TRBJ2-7; D perhaps matches TRBD2 (5 bases). The CDR3 is made up of 12 amino acids. The V end lost 2 bases, the J end lost 6 bases, and 8 bases lay between the germline ends. Per the germline V gene, CDR1 is KGHSH and CDR2 is LQKENI. In nucleotides, the CDR3 is TGTGCCAGCTCACCAGAGGGAGTCGAGCAGTACTTC. This sequence encodes CASSPEGVEQYF.

This clonotype was recorded many times. The chain links TRBV5-1 to TRBJ1-6; D gene uncertain. Trimming cost V 7 bases and J 3 bases, with 5 bases left between them. The CDR3 is made up of 12 amino acids. Germline CDR1 reads SGHRS; CDR2 reads YFSETQ. CDR3 sequence: CASSDYNSPLHF. As DNA, the CDR3 is TGCGCCAGCTCGGACTATAATTCACCCCTCCACTTT.